What follows describes a single T cell receptor beta chain. The data derive from a study of blood T cell repertoires in COVID-19. Germline loops: CDR1 PRHDT, CDR2 FYEKMQ (reference sequence). The CDR3 totals 13 residues. Trimming took off 5 bases at V and 2 bases at J, with 9 bases between the two ends. Profiling relied on immunoSEQ multiplex PCR, and the TCRdb table lists in-frame clones only, not all of them. The table includes just under 30,000 clones, 85% to 90% detected once. This clonotype was obtained from a human donor with active COVID-19. The donor label of this sample is uncertain. The chain links TRBV13 to TRBJ2-5; tentatively, D is TRBD2 (6 bases). What was sequenced was peripheral blood. DNA of the CDR3: TGTGCCAGCAGCCGGGACTTGCAAGAGACCCAGTACTTC. It is translated as CASSRDLQETQYF.